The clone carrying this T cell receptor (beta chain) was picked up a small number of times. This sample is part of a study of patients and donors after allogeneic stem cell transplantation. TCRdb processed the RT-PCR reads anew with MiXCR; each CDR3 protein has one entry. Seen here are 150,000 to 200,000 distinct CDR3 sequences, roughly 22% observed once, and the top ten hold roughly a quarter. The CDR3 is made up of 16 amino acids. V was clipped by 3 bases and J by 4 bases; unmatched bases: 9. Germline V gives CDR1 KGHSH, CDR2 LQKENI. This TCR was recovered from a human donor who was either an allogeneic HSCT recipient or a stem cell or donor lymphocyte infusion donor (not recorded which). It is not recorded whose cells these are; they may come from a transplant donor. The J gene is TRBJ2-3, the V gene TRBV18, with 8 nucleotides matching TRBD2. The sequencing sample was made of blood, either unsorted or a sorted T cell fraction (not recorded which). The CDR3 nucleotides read TGTGCCAGCTCACCGTCACTAGCGGTGCTTCCAGATACGCAGTATTTT. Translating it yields CASSPSLAVLPDTQYF.